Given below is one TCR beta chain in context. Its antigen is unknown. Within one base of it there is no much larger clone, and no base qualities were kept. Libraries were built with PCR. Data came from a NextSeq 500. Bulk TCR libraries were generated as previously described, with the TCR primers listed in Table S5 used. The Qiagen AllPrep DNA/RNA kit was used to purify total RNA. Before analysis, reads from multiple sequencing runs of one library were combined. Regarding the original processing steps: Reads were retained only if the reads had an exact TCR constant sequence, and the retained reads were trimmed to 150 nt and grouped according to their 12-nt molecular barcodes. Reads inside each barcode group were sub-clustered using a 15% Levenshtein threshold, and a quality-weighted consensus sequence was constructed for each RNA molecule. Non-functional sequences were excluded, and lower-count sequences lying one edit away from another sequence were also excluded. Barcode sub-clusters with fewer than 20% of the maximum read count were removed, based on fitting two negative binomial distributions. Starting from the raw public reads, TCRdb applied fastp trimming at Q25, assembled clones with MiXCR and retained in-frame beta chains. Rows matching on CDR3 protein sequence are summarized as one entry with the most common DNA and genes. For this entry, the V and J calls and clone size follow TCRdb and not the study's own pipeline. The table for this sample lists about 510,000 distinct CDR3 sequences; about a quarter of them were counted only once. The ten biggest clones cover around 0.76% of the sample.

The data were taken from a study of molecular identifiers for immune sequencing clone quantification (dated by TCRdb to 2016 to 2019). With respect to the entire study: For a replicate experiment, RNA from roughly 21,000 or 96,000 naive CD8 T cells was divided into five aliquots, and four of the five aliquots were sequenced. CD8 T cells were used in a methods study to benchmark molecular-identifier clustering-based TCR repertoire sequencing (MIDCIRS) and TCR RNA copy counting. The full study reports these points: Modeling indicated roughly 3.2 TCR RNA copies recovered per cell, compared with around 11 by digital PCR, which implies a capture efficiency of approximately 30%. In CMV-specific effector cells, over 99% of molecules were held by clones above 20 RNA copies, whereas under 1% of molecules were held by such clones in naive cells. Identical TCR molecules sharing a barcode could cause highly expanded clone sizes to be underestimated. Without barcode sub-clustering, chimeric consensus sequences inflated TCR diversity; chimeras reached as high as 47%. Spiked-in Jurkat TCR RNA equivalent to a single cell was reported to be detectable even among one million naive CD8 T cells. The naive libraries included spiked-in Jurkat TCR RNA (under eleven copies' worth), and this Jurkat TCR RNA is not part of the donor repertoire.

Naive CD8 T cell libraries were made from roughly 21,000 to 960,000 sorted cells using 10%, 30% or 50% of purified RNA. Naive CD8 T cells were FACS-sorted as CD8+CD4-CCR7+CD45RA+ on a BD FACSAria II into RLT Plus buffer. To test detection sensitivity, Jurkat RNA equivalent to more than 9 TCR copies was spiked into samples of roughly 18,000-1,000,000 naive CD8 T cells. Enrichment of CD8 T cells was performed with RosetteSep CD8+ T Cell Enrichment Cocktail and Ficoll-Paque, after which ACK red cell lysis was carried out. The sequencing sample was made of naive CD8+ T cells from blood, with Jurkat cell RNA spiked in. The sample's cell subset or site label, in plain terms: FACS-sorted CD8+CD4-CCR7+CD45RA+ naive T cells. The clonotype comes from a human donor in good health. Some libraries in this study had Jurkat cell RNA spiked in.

The DNA sequence is given as TGTGCCAGCAGCTTTATACGGGAGGGCCGCGATACGCAGTATTTT. Its amino acids are CASSFIREGRDTQYF. The chain couples TRBV7-9 to TRBJ2-3; 8 of the junction bases match TRBD2. Based on the germline V gene (reference sequence), the CDR1 and CDR2 sequences are SEHNR and FQNEAQ. Relative to germline, V is missing 3 bases and J is missing 6 bases, with 8 bases of the junction outside any gene match. CDR3 length: 15 amino acids, cysteine to phenylalanine. The CDR3 DNA has 45 bases and is translated from base 1.